The table lists the clone carrying this T cell receptor beta chain with a few counts. Its antigen is undetermined. MiXCR, applied by TCRdb to the reads, yields one record per CDR3 protein. The table lists under 850,000 distinct CDR3 sequences, approximately 40% of them singletons. These data come from a study of T cell repertoires in cytomegalovirus infection. Study in general: The public TCR beta signatures pointed to both CMV infection and matching HLA type.

Study-wide results and limits: Ex vivo responses were dominated by HLA-C-restricted CMV-specific TCR beta clonotypes. Cumulative public TCR beta family frequency identified CMV carriers with the relevant HLA.

Trimming removed 3 bases at V and 4 bases at J, with 16 bases between. The CDR3 runs 15 residues. Per germline, CDR1 SGDLS and CDR2 YYNGEE. The V and J genes are TRBV9 and TRBJ1-1; no reliable D call. Sequencing was carried out using PBMCs. The sequence was collected from a human donor in good health (CMV status not recorded). Some clones in this sample may be carry-over from other donors' samples. This chain's CDR3 is CASSALPSYGTEAFF. The CDR3 coding sequence is TGTGCCAGCAGCGCCCTACCTTCATACGGCACTGAAGCTTTCTTT.